What follows is one T cell receptor (beta chain) and its context. Its antigen is currently unknown. A junction end diverges from the germline sequence, so it may reflect a read error. A patient was excluded if there was uncontrolled infection, other autoimmune disease, pregnancy or lactation. This entry comes from a study of T cells in Graves' hyperthyroidism and ophthalmopathy. Findings and limits, study-wide: Blood also carried most thyroid clonotypes expanded above 0.001. Ophthalmopathy was distinguished from stable hyperthyroidism by 13 V-J signatures.

Amplification targeted TCR beta CDR3 regions from RNA transcripts. In the first-round RT-PCR of the TCR CDR3, the HTBI primer set was used. TCRdb reprocessed the multiplex PCR reads via MiXCR and lists one record per CDR3 protein. The sample has 550,000 to 700,000 distinct CDR3 sequences; about 45% are singletons. Germline V gene lookup returns CDR1 MGHRA and CDR2 YSYEKL. The CDR3 runs 18 residues. The V gene is TRBV4-1, the J gene TRBJ2-7, with D tentatively TRBD2 (7 bases). The TCR was taken from an adult woman with Graves' disease, either hyperthyroidism or ophthalmopathy (not recorded which). Source material: peripheral blood or thyroid tissue (not recorded which). CDR3 nucleotide sequence: TGCGCCAGCGGCCAAGATCGGCTGGGGGGGGCCCTAACCTACGAGCAGTACTTC. It is translated as CASGQDRLGGALTYEQYF.